This T cell receptor beta chain was recorded in a study of blood T cell repertoires in COVID-19. Study summary: Sources were T cells, B-cell-depleted T cells, or PBMCs; the material itself was cDNA or gDNA.

Profiled with immunoSEQ multiplex PCR; TCRdb holds only in-frame clones, not every one. The repertoire holds about 240,000 clones, with 75% to 90% as singletons. The CDR3 covers 15 residues. V shed 1 base and J shed 3 bases, with 10 bases lying between them. Per the germline V gene, CDR1 is LNHDA and CDR2 is SQIVND (reference sequence). The gene calls are TRBV19 and TRBJ2-1; D not certain. This TCR derives from a man between 60 and 70 years old who had recovered from COVID-19. The specimen was peripheral blood. Written as DNA, the CDR3 is TGTGCCAGTAGTATAGTGAGGTCTCTCTACAATGAGCAGTTCTTC. Translating gives CASSIVRSLYNEQFF. Full variable domain (rest looked up from reference TRBV19 and TRBJ2-1): DGGITQSPKYLFRKEGQNVTLSCEQNLNHDAMYWYRQDPGQGLRLIYYSQIVNDFQKGDIAEGYSVSREKKESFPLTVTSAQKNPTAFYLCASSIVRSLYNEQFFGPGTRLTVL.